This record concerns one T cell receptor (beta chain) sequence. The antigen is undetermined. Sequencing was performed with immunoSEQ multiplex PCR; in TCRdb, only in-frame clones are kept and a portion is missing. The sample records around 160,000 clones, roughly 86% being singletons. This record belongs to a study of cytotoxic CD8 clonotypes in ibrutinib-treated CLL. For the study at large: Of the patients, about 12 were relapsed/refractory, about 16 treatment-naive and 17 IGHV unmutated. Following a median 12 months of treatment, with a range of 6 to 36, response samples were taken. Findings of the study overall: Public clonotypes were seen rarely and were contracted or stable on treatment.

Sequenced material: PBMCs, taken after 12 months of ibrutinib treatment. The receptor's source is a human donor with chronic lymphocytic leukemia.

In DNA form, the CDR3 reads TGCGCCAGCAGCCGAGGGACCGTGAACACTGAAGCTTTCTTT. Encoded protein: CASSRGTVNTEAFF. The chain uses TRBV4-3 and TRBJ1-1; D is possibly TRBD1 (5 bases). The germline V gene has CDR1 LGHNA and CDR2 YSLEER. This CDR3 is built from 14 residues. Between the trimmed V and J ends, which lost 4 bases and 0 bases, there was a span of 9 bases.